This T cell receptor beta chain was sequenced for a study of spatial heterogeneity in lung cancer. TCRdb passed the 5' RACE reads through MiXCR, listing each CDR3 protein once. This sample carries about 44,000 distinct CDR3 sequences, about an eighth of them seen once, and the ten largest clones take 55% to 60%. Time point described: sample taken at primary tumor resection. Germline V lookup: CDR1 DFQATT, CDR2 SNEGSKA (reference sequence). This CDR3 region has 13 residues. V trimming: 5 bases; J trimming: 2 bases; junction bases outside the gene matches: 4. V is TRBV20-1 and J is TRBJ2-3; 7 bases line up with TRBD1. This material consisted of PBMCs, taken at surgery. The TCR comes from a male donor with early-stage non-small cell lung cancer. CDR3 residues: CSAGDSTTDTQYF. Written as DNA, the CDR3 is TGCAGTGCTGGGGACAGTACCACAGATACGCAGTATTTT.